These 8 T cell receptor beta chains were sequenced from one sample in a study of blood T cell repertoires in COVID-19 (dated by TCRdb to 2018 to 2021). The library was built by means of the immunoSEQ multiplex PCR assay. Imported from immuneACCESS, the table was reduced by TCRdb to in-frame sequences with V and J called. These copies leave out some clones; in studies compared against another copy, an unresolved V gene accounts for under half, and the cause of the remainder is not known. The sample table records 200,000 to 250,000 clones; approximately 84% of these occur just once. Over 14% of the sample is in the top ten clones. Source material: PBMCs or T cells enriched from blood (not recorded which). The receptors were gathered from a man in his forties or fifties who had recovered from COVID-19.

This clone was seen a single time. J is TRBJ1-5 and V is TRBV4-2, with no clear D. This CDR3 contains 15 residues. The V end lost 2 bases, the J end lost 7 bases, and 15 bases lay between the germline ends. Germline V lookup: CDR1 LGHNA, CDR2 YNFKEQ. As DNA, the CDR3 is TGTGCCAGCAGCCAACCCGAAGAATTTCGGCAGCCCCAGCATTTT. Amino acid sequence: CASSQPEEFRQPQHF.

V usage is TRBV9 and J usage is TRBJ2-7, with D perhaps matching TRBD1 (6 bases). Germline V CDR1 and CDR2: SGDLS, YYNGEE. V was trimmed by 0 bases and J by 1 base, leaving 11 bases between them. This CDR3 contains 15 residues. CDR3 sequence reads: CASSVELGASYEQYF. CDR3 bases: TGTGCCAGCAGCGTAGAGCTGGGGGCTTCCTACGAGCAGTACTTC.

This chain links TRBV11-2 with TRBJ1-3; D perhaps matches TRBD1 (6 bases). The CDR3 length is 12 residues. V was trimmed by 5 bases and J by 4 bases, leaving 6 bases between them. Germline V CDR1 and CDR2: SGHAT, FQNNGV. Here the CDR3 reads CASSQGGNTIYF. In DNA, the CDR3 is TGTGCCAGCAGCCAGGGGGGAAACACCATATATTTT.

The chain has TRBV5-1 and TRBJ1-1; D is ambiguous. The germline gives CDR1 SGHRS, CDR2 YFSETQ. The CDR3 runs to 13 residues. V lost 4 bases and J lost 7, with 14 bases in between. CDR3 DNA sequence: TGCGCCAGCAGCGACCCTCCGGGGTTTGAAGCTTTCTTT. The encoded protein is CASSDPPGFEAFF.

CDR3 amino acids: CSVILSTSGSTDTQYF. CDR3 DNA: TGCAGCGTTATTTTAAGTACTAGCGGGAGCACAGATACGCAGTATTTT. The genes are TRBV29-1 and TRBJ2-3; 9 positions agree with TRBD2. The CDR3 sequence is 16 residues long. With V trimmed by 5 bases and J by 0 bases, 9 bases remained unmatched. Germline V gene sequence: CDR1 SQVTM, CDR2 ANQGSEA.

The genes are TRBV5-6 and TRBJ1-1, with a tentative D call TRBD1 (6 bases). Trimming left V 4 bases short and J 4 bases short, with 17 bases between. Per the germline V gene, CDR1 is SGHDT and CDR2 is YYEEEE. The CDR3 is 15 amino acids. CDR3 nucleotide sequence: TGTGCCAGCAGCGGGCCACAGGGCGGGAGCACTGAAGCTTTCTTT. This encodes CASSGPQGGSTEAFF.

V and J are TRBV5-4 and TRBJ2-2; 7 nucleotides agree with TRBD1. Germline trimming cut 4 bases from V and 2 bases from J; bases unmatched to any gene: 8. There are 16 residues in the CDR3. Germline lookup yields CDR1 SGHNT and CDR2 YYREEE (reference sequence). DNA for the CDR3: TGTGCCAGCAGCCCTGGGACAGCTATTAACACCGGGGAGCTGTTTTTT. Translation: CASSPGTAINTGELFF.

This chain connects TRBV3-1 (or the pseudogene TRBV3-2) to TRBJ2-7; 9 bases are shared with TRBD2. Trimming at V came to 4 bases and at J to 4 bases, leaving 8 bases not matched to a gene. Per germline, CDR1 LGHDT and CDR2 YNNKEL (reference sequence). This CDR3 spans 15 amino acids. Written as DNA, the CDR3 is TGTGCCAGCAGCCGGCCCGGGACTAGCCCATACGAGCAGTACTTC. This encodes CASSRPGTSPYEQYF.